This T cell receptor (beta chain) emerged from a study of blood T cell repertoires in COVID-19. Study in general: The United States, Italy and Spain were the sources of the acute and convalescent COVID-19 samples. Nucleic acid was either cDNA or gDNA, and it came from T cells, B-cell-depleted T cells, or PBMCs.

The ends lost 3 bases at V and 0 bases at J; junction bases unmatched: 6. The CDR3 runs 18 residues. Germline V gives CDR1 MNHEY, CDR2 SMNVEV (reference sequence). Per the original methods: Reference gene primer amplification in the assay estimated nucleated cell counts. This table comes from immunoSEQ multiplex PCR, and its TCRdb copy is limited to in-frame clones, with some not included. V, J and clone size reflect that table, while D and trimming were determined from the DNA. The table lists tens of thousands of clones, around 86% of them singletons, with more than 14% in the top ten. Input material: peripheral blood. The clonotype was recovered from a human donor in a cohort sampled during active COVID-19. The V and J genes are TRBV27 and TRBJ2-1; TRBD2 matches 12 bases. The CDR3 sequence: CASSFGLAGRSSYNEQFF. The CDR3 DNA reads TGTGCCAGCAGTTTCGGACTAGCGGGGCGAAGCTCCTACAATGAGCAGTTCTTC.